Listed below are T cell receptor beta chains from one sample, sequenced in a study of response to subunit inactivated influenza vaccine. A single record per CDR3 protein comes from TCRdb applying MiXCR to the RT-PCR reads. The table includes around 520,000 distinct CDR3 sequences, about an eighth detected once. The sequenced sample was PBMCs from blood, obtained on the day of vaccination. Receptors were obtained from a man aged 45-60 years who received an inactivated influenza vaccine. The CDR3 runs from the conserved cysteine through the conserved F or W. Expanded clones get a size class; other rows say once, few or many, or leave the size out.

V gene	clone size	J gene	CDR3 protein
TRBV3-1	-	TRBJ1-5	CASSQDLEAINQPQHF
TRBV28	few	TRBJ2-3	CASRPDWDSPQYF
TRBV4-3	-	TRBJ2-5	CASNQDGLAGGLETQYF
TRBV4-3	few	TRBJ1-1	CASSQILSESEAFF
TRBV7-9	-	TRBJ2-3	CASSLAYSREGTDTQYF
TRBV7-2	few	TRBJ2-2	CASSRNRGGSTGELFF
TRBV4-3	many	TRBJ2-6	CASSQDLRGSGANVLTF
TRBV28	-	TRBJ1-1	CASSPPLRGAMDGTEAFF
TRBV28	-	TRBJ2-5	CASRMQGQGQETQYF
TRBV29-1	-	TRBJ1-1	CSAGQGGPNTEAFF
TRBV20-1	-	TRBJ1-1	CSAPPGTGLNTEAFF
TRBV5-1	few	TRBJ1-1	CASSFTGAHSNTEAFF
TRBV12-3/TRBV12-4	many	TRBJ2-1	CASSLTSGRANEQFF
TRBV7-2	few	TRBJ2-7	CASSLGREGAYEQYF
TRBV18	-	TRBJ1-6	CAGSPVGWDSPLHF
TRBV5-1	-	TRBJ2-5	CASNPQGPGETQYF
TRBV20-1	-	TRBJ1-3	CSARGAGNTIYF
TRBV11-1	many	TRBJ1-6	CASSWDGQGNSPLHF
TRBV3-1	-	TRBJ2-7	CASSRNGGSSYEQYF
TRBV7-6	-	TRBJ2-2	CASSPGQWELFF
TRBV11-2	-	TRBJ2-1	CASSLAASRTQFF
TRBV9	-	TRBJ1-1	CASSAQGGQGNTEAFF
TRBV9	many	TRBJ2-2	CASSVGPPQRIRTNTGELFF
TRBV10-3	few	TRBJ2-3	CAIGTGATDTQYF